This record covers a single T cell receptor (beta chain). The antigen is unknown. This entry belongs to a study of B cell selection in AIRE deficiency. Notes on the study in general: Around a third of healthy-donor shared Treg TCRbeta sequences appeared in patient Tconv cells. TCRbeta-only data showed 36.6% of shared healthy Treg sequences in healthy Tconv.

Clones were read by immunoSEQ multiplex PCR, and TCRdb kept only the in-frame ones, dropping some. The table includes under 30,000 clones, 95% to 96% detected once. CD4+CD127+ cells were sorted as the conventional CD4 T cells. Controls came from healthy donors unrelated to patients. The V and J ends lost 2 bases and 1 base, in that order; junction bases with no gene match: 8. Germline lookup yields CDR1 SGHTA and CDR2 FQGNSA. The CDR3 loop spans 16 amino acids. This TCR was recovered from a human donor in good health. The source material was CD4+CD127+ conventional T cells sorted from PBMCs. The chain joins TRBV7-2 to TRBJ2-7, with 7 nucleotides matching TRBD1. For the CDR3, the DNA is TGTGCCAGCAGCTTATCCGGCTCAGGGGGATCCTACGAGCAGTACTTC. It yields the protein CASSLSGSGGSYEQYF.